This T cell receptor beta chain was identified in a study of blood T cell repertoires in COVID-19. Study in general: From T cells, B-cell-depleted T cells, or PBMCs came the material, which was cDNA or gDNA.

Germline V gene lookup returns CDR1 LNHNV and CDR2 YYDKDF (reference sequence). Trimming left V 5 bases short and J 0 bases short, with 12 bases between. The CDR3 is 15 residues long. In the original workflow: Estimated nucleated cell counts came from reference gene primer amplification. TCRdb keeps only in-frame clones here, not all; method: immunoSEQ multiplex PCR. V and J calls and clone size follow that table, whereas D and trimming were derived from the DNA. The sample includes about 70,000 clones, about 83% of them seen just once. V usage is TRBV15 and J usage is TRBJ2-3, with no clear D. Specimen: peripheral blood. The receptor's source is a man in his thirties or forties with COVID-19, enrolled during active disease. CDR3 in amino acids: CATSSRQTSTDTQYF. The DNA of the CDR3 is TGTGCCACCAGCTCACGGCAGACTAGCACAGATACGCAGTATTTT.